This T cell receptor (beta chain) was observed in a study of cytomegalovirus exposure and HLA in healthy donors. V shed 6 bases and J 0 bases; nucleotides not matched to a gene: 1. CDR1 is MDHEN, CDR2 SYDVKM, per germline. The CDR3 has 13 amino acids. With 60 Vbeta and 13 Jbeta primers, the PCR was carried out. Measured with immunoSEQ multiplex PCR; TCRdb has only the in-frame clones, and not every one. In the table there are over 150,000 clones, over 60% of which are singletons. The chain couples TRBV28 to TRBJ1-1; 7 bases line up with TRBD1. This sequence was found in a woman in her thirties or forties in good health and CMV-seronegative. Specimen: PBMCs. CDR3 protein: CASRGQLNTEAFF. CDR3 coding DNA: TGTGCCAGCAGGGGACAGTTGAACACTGAAGCTTTCTTT.